These 9 T cell receptor beta chains originate from one sample sequenced in a study of T-cell reconstitution after alpha-beta-depleted transplantation in children. The TCRbeta library was prepared with unique molecular identifiers. TCRdb ran MiXCR on the PCR reads and lists one entry per CDR3 protein. This table has approximately 400,000 distinct CDR3 sequences, under 13% appearing once. Sequenced material: PBMCs from the stem cell graft donor, taken from the stem cell graft. Receptors were obtained from a human donor who donated a stem cell graft to a child with acute myeloid leukemia.

The rearrangement uses TRBV24-1 and TRBJ2-5; tentative D call: TRBD2 (5 bases). Germline-derived CDR1 and CDR2 are KGHDR and SFDVKD. The V and J ends lost 4 bases and 3 bases respectively, with 8 bases between them. The CDR3 length is 13 residues. Here the CDR3 reads CATSDGLKETQYF. In DNA, the CDR3 is TGTGCCACCAGTGACGGACTTAAAGAGACCCAGTACTTC.

The chain joins TRBV29-1 to TRBJ1-1; 8 nucleotides align to TRBD1. This CDR3 has 12 residues. CDR1 is SQVTM and CDR2 is ANQGSEA in the germline V gene. V dropped 4 bases and J dropped 4; count of bases not matched to a gene: 2. The chain's CDR3 is CSVGTGGTEAFF. The CDR3 DNA reads as TGCAGCGTTGGAACAGGGGGCACTGAAGCTTTCTTT.

The V gene is TRBV29-1, the J gene TRBJ2-2; maybe TRBD1 (6 bases). CDR3 length: 13 amino acids. The germline V gene encodes CDR1 SQVTM and CDR2 ANQGSEA. V lost 4 bases and J lost 3, with 9 bases in between. The CDR3 DNA reads as TGCAGCGTTGCCCACAGGGACACCGGGGAGCTGTTTTTT. It encodes CSVAHRDTGELFF.

On this clonotype: An end of the junction differs from the germline gene, which may be a read error. The chain is built from TRBV27 and TRBJ2-1; 8 bases align to TRBD1. CDR1 MNHEY and CDR2 SMNVEV come from the germline V gene (reference sequence). The CDR3 loop spans 22 amino acids. The CDR3 coding sequence is TGTGCCAGCAGTTCCCGGTCTGGAAACCCAAAACAGGGGGTGGGCAACTACCATGAGCAGTTCTTC. Protein: CASSSRSGNPKQGVGNYHEQFF.

The chain joins TRBV7-2 to TRBJ2-5; no definite D call. CDR3 size: 15 residues. Germline CDR1 SGHTA, CDR2 FQGNSA. Trimming stripped 4 bases from V and 1 base from J, with 13 bases between. The CDR3 bases are TGTGCCAGCAGCTCCAGCCCGAGCCTCCAAGAGACCCAGTACTTC. Its protein product is CASSSSPSLQETQYF.

The table lists this clonotype with many counts. The gene calls are TRBV29-1 and TRBJ2-3; 7 bases match TRBD2. The ends lost 4 bases at V and 2 bases at J; junction bases unmatched: 3. Germline loops: CDR1 SQVTM, CDR2 ANQGSEA. The CDR3 contains 13 residues. CDR3 region: CSVGRGYTDTQYF. As DNA, the CDR3 is TGCAGCGTTGGGCGGGGGTACACAGATACGCAGTATTTT.

The CDR3 spells CASSETGTSGSYEQYF. The CDR3 nucleotides are TGTGCCAGCAGTGAAACCGGGACTAGCGGCTCCTACGAGCAGTACTTC. V is TRBV6-1 and J is TRBJ2-7, with 11 bases lining up with TRBD2. This CDR3 has 16 residues. The ends lost 2 bases at V and 0 bases at J; junction bases unmatched: 3. Germline V CDR1 and CDR2: MNHNS, SASEGT.

The table lists this clonotype with a few counts. The V call is TRBV7-9, the J call TRBJ2-7, with 9 positions matching TRBD1. Trimming removed 3 bases from V and 9 bases from J; junction bases left unmatched: 3. The length of the CDR3 is 12 residues. In germline, CDR1 is SEHNR, CDR2 FQNEAQ (reference sequence). CDR3 coding DNA: TGTGCCAGCAGCTTCCCGGACAGGGGGCAGTACTTC. Translated, it gives CASSFPDRGQYF.

This clonotype was detected a few times. The gene calls are TRBV20-1 and TRBJ2-7, with 10 nucleotides matching TRBD2. Trimming took 1 base from V and 10 from J; bases not matched to a gene: 7. The CDR3 runs to 13 residues. Germline V gene data show CDR1 as DFQATT and CDR2 as SNEGSKA (reference sequence). CDR3 DNA sequence: TGCAGTGCTAGAGGACTAGCGGGCCAGGGACAGTACTTC. The encoded protein is CSARGLAGQGQYF.